This is a list of T cell receptor beta chains from one sample in a study of PD-1 blockade in classical Hodgkin lymphoma. Some clones are missing from TCRdb's copy, which holds only in-frame ones; the method was immunoSEQ multiplex PCR. The table shows around 43,000 clones, with roughly 93% occurring only once. The sequenced material came from peripheral blood mononuclear cells (PBMCs). The receptor set was obtained from a human donor with classical Hodgkin lymphoma. Both conserved end residues are part of each CDR3. D genes are given only for firm matches.

>TRBV27|.
CASSFGESGTDTQYF
>TRBV7-8|.
CASSLVPARSEQFF
>TRBV19|TRBD2
CASSMVAGALETQYF
>TRBV5-1|TRBD2
CASSSPALAVTYEQYF
>TRBV7-6|.
CASSLEQNTEAFF
>TRBV18|.
CASSRTNSPGANVLTF
>TRBV5-4|TRBD1
CASSLGQGATNEKLFF
>TRBV2|.
CASSVGSTGELFF
>TRBV10-3|TRBD1
CAISDPTGGGQPQHF
>TRBV6-5|.
CASSGHLSTEAFF
>TRBV29-1|.
CSVQQRLVRENIQYF
>TRBV19|TRBD1
CASKAGTGVNTGELFF
>TRBV29-1|.
CSVGGGAGSYNEQFF
>TRBV29-1|.
CSVWGSYTGELFF
>TRBV6-5|TRBD1
CASGQGAGNLHF
>TRBV7-9|.
CASSGEVYSNQPQHF
>TRBV20-1|.
CSAGAIYEQYF
>TRBV5-6|.
CASSPGINSGANVLTF
>TRBV5-1|TRBD1
CASSGVGTGGEQYF
>TRBV7-9|TRBD1
CASIHPGTARDEQFF
>TRBV28|.
CASSLRSRDPTNYGYTF
>TRBV19|.
CASTVNTEAFF
>TRBV5-1|TRBD1
CASSGDRQETQYF
>TRBV6-5|.
CASSFPGGTEAFF
>TRBV5-1|.
CASSSRGYSEAFF
>TRBV6-6|TRBD1
CASNQGDYGYTF
>TRBV7-3|TRBD2
CASSLIRLAGGRSYEQYF
>TRBV27|.
CASSPIPQAGWHGYTF
>TRBV15|.
CATSREAVRYEQYF
>TRBV18|.
CASSPTAFGSYEQYF
>TRBV10-3|.
CAISESLKLLYGYTF
>TRBV4-2|.
CASSAHPQSQGGYGNQPQHF
>TRBV7-9|TRBD1
CASSFGTGTGQPQHF
>TRBV10-1|.
CASSGVPGADTQYF
>TRBV5-1|.
CASSLEGMYEQYF
>TRBV7-8|.
CASSLGGPRPGGGNEQFF
>TRBV10-3|.
CAISESLQANTEAFF
>TRBV5-1|.
CASSLSGEYGYTF
>TRBV6-1|.
CASSDRLTQETQYF
>TRBV7-7|.
CASSPSLAGYTQYF
>TRBV25-1|TRBD2
CASSEAGLAVRYNEQFF
>TRBV2|.
CASLEIAPQETQYF
>TRBV10-1|TRBD1
CASRAWTGKGVRAFF
>TRBV11-2|.
CASSLERSPYQPQHF
>TRBV2|.
CASSANYGYTF
>TRBV7-9|.
CASSSFPAANEKLFF
>TRBV9|.
CASSPPTPGAEAFF
>TRBV5-4|.
CASSTRTEMNTEAFF
>TRBV30|TRBD1
CARQGSTNEKLFF
>TRBV18|.
CASSLGSGNTIYF
>TRBV10-2|.
CASSEIDANYGYTF
>TRBV4-1|TRBD1
CASSQDSGQVYEQYF
>TRBV18|TRBD1
CASSPTTGKETQYF
>TRBV27|.
CASSLGAVLTGELFF
>TRBV10-3|.
CAISVGGQVEGNYGYTF
>TRBV18|.
CASSQQGASGNTIYF
>TRBV5-5|.
CASSLVRQPYYEQYF
>TRBV2|.
CASSDRTSGNTIYF
>TRBV6-1|.
CASSRTYEQYF
>TRBV28|TRBD1
CASSPTRAGGTGELFF